This T cell receptor beta chain was identified during a study of tumor-infiltrating lymphocytes in primary liver carcinoma. Production of TCR beta cDNA used approximately 480 ng total RNA together with a constant-region primer. The TCR beta library was amplified through three nested multiplex PCR rounds in a modified ARM-PCR procedure. Running roughly 10 cycles apiece, the first two PCR rounds relied on TRBV1-TRBV30 forward primers together with a C-beta reverse primer. TCRdb re-called the multiplex PCR reads with MiXCR, one entry per CDR3 protein. The data show some 180,000 distinct CDR3 sequences, with approximately 86% seen just once and 15% to 20% held by the top ten. Taking roughly 18-32 mg of unsorted bulk tissue, the authors co-extracted RNA and DNA. The V gene's germline CDR1 is MNHEY and CDR2 SVGAGI. The length of the CDR3 is 15 residues. This clonotype was observed a single time. No conserved phenylalanine or tryptophan is present at the end of the CDR3, so a read error is the likely explanation.

This TCR derives from a man aged 40-49 years with primary liver carcinoma and hepatitis B virus infection. Source material: tumor tissue from primary liver carcinoma. V and J are TRBV6-5 and TRBJ1-6; unclear D gene. In DNA form, the CDR3 reads TGTGTCAGCAGTAAAACCCTTAGGAAGGAGTCACCCCTCCACTTA. The encoded protein is CVSSKTLRKESPLHL.